This TCR beta chain was found in a study of response to subunit inactivated influenza vaccine. As concerns this clonotype: As yet, its antigen is unknown.

TCRdb reprocessed the RT-PCR reads with MiXCR, giving one entry per CDR3 protein. The repertoire holds a few hundred thousand distinct CDR3 sequences, with 21% as singletons. Findings and limits, study-wide: Authors suggested that a seasonal influenza vaccination recruits few new T cells each time.

The CDR3 runs to 14 residues. Losses at the gene ends were 6 bases for V and 5 bases for J; bases not matched to a gene: 10. Germline CDR1 DFQATT, CDR2 SNEGSKA (reference sequence). The V call is TRBV20-1, the J call TRBJ2-5, with TRBD1 matching 9 bases. This clonotype originated in a man aged 50 to 69 who received an inactivated influenza vaccine. Sequencing was performed on PBMCs from blood, taken approximately 20 months after vaccination. The CDR3 nucleotides are TGCAGTGCGACCACAGGGGGCGTTCGGGAGACCCAGTACTTC. Translation: CSATTGGVRETQYF.